This entry describes one TCR beta chain. Trimming at V came to 0 bases and at J to 5 bases, leaving 1 base not matched to a gene. Per the germline V gene, CDR1 is MGHDK and CDR2 is SYGVNS. The CDR3 is 14 residues long. This sample stems from a study of blood T cell repertoires in COVID-19. In the study overall: The United States, Italy and Spain supplied acute and convalescent COVID-19 samples. The cDNA or gDNA used as material had been derived from T cells, B-cell-depleted T cells, or PBMCs.

This table comes from immunoSEQ multiplex PCR, and its TCRdb copy is limited to in-frame clones, with some not included. The table lists approximately 70,000 clones, around 91% of them singletons. The source is a human donor in a cohort sampled during active COVID-19. Sequencing was done on a sample of peripheral blood. This chain uses TRBV25-1 with TRBJ1-5; TRBD1 matches at 7 bases. Here the CDR3 DNA reads TGTGCCAGCAGTGAATATGGACAGGATCAGCCCCAGCATTTT. Its translation: CASSEYGQDQPQHF. The full variable domain, completed using reference TRBV25-1 and TRBJ1-5, is EADIYQTPRYLVIGTGKKITLECSQTMGHDKMYWYQQDPGMELHLIHYSYGVNSTEKGDLSSESTVSRIRTEHFPLTLESARPSHTSQYLCASSEYGQDQPQHFGDGTRLSIL.